Listed here are 17 T cell receptor beta chains from one sample, sequenced in a study of blood T cell repertoires in COVID-19 (dated by TCRdb to the early 2020s). Library method: the immunoSEQ multiplex PCR assay. TCRdb provides this immuneACCESS table in a form limited to in-frame rearrangements. Some clones are lacking; in checked studies, under half of them reflect an unresolved V gene, and why the rest are absent is not known. The sample records about 180,000 clones, 80% of which are singletons. The ten top clones hold approximately 15% of the sample. The sequenced material came from PBMCs or T cells enriched from blood (not recorded which). These receptors were taken from a man between 60 and 70 years old who had been exposed to COVID-19.

V and J are TRBV27 and TRBJ2-1, with 10 nucleotides matching TRBD2. V lost 4 bases and J lost 0; bases outside the gene matches: 6. The CDR3 is made up of 17 amino acids. Germline CDR1 and CDR2: MNHEY and SMNVEV (reference sequence). CDR3 nucleotides: TGTGCCAGCAGTTCCACCTCTAGCGGGAGCTCCTACAATGAGCAGTTCTTC. Translating gives CASSSTSSGSSYNEQFF.

This chain links TRBV7-8 with TRBJ2-5; maybe TRBD2 (6 bases). The ends were cut back, 3 bases at V and 4 bases at J, with 12 bases in the middle. This CDR3 has 14 residues. Germline assignment: CDR1 SGHVS and CDR2 FQNEAQ. The CDR3 DNA sequence: TGTGCCAGCAGCTTTGCCGGGAGATCAGAGACCCAGTACTTC. Amino acids: CASSFAGRSETQYF.

V gene TRBV4-1 combines with J gene TRBJ2-1, with a weak D call TRBD1 (5 bases). Germline CDR1 MGHRA, CDR2 YSYEKL. The CDR3 extends over 17 amino acids. Trimming left V 0 bases short and J 5 bases short, with 17 bases between. The CDR3 here is CASSQDGEVRVDNEQFF. The CDR3 coding sequence is TGCGCCAGCAGCCAAGATGGAGAGGTCAGGGTTGACAATGAGCAGTTCTTC.

The genes are TRBV9 and TRBJ1-4; D possibly corresponds to TRBD1 (5 bases). The CDR3 is 14 residues long. Deletions cut 1 base from V and 2 bases from J, with 6 bases between. Looked up from germline, CDR1 is SGDLS and CDR2 is YYNGEE. Here the CDR3 reads CASSVRGTNEKLFF. In nucleotides, the CDR3 is TGTGCCAGCAGCGTACGGGGGACTAATGAAAAACTGTTTTTT.

The chain links TRBV15 to TRBJ1-4; no reliable D call. Germline V lookup: CDR1 LNHNV, CDR2 YYDKDF (reference sequence). CDR3 length equals 13 residues. V was clipped by 3 bases and J by 7 bases, with 9 bases between them. In DNA, the CDR3 is TGTGCCACCAGCAGCCAACGGGGTGAAAAACTGTTTTTT. Its translation: CATSSQRGEKLFF. Combining the CDR3 with reference TRBV15 and TRBJ1-4 gives the whole variable domain DAMVIQNPRYQVTQFGKPVTLSCSQTLNHNVMYWYQQKSSQAPKLLFHYYDKDFNNEADTPDNFQSRRPNTSFCFLDIRSPGLGDTAMYLCATSSQRGEKLFFGSGTQLSVL.

CDR3 sequence: CASSLDMWEGTTDTQYF. The CDR3 nucleotides are TGTGCCAGCAGCTTGGATATGTGGGAGGGAACCACAGATACGCAGTATTTT. This chain joins TRBV5-6 and TRBJ2-3; TRBD2 agrees at 7 bases. The CDR3 totals 17 residues. Germline CDR1 is SGHDT and CDR2 is YYEEEE. V was clipped by 0 bases and J by 2 bases; unmatched bases: 9.

The chain employs TRBV4-3 and TRBJ2-1; 9 positions agree with TRBD2. V lost 0 bases, J lost 2 bases, and 14 bases stayed unmatched. Germline CDR1 is LGHNA and CDR2 is YSLEER. CDR3 length: 20 residues. The CDR3 DNA sequence: TGCGCCAGCAGCCAAGATCTGTGGCTAGCGGGAAACCCTGCCTACAATGAGCAGTTCTTC. It translates to CASSQDLWLAGNPAYNEQFF.

J is TRBJ2-2 and V is TRBV5-6; 15 bases are a match to TRBD2. J was trimmed by 7 bases and V by 0 bases; bases with no gene match: 10. The germline V gene has CDR1 SGHDT and CDR2 YYEEEE. The CDR3 has 19 residues. As DNA, the CDR3 is TGTGCCAGCAGCTTGGCCCCTGGACTAGCGGGAGGGCCGGACGGGGAGCTGTTTTTT. Translated, it gives CASSLAPGLAGGPDGELFF.

V is TRBV2 and J is TRBJ2-1; TRBD2 aligns across 14 bases. V dropped 6 bases and J dropped 6; count of bases not matched to a gene: 7. Germline V gives CDR1 SNHLY, CDR2 FYNNEI. This CDR3 region has 16 residues. The CDR3 is CASSGGTSGSGNEQFF. The DNA for the CDR3 is TGTGCCAGCAGCGGGGGGACTAGCGGGAGCGGCAATGAGCAGTTCTTC.

V is TRBV21-1 and J is TRBJ2-3; the table's D call, TRBD1, was not checked against the DNA. TRBV21-1 is an annotated pseudogene. This CDR3 is built from 13 residues. CDR3 in DNA: TGTGCCAGCAGCAAAGCCCAACCAGGGGGGCAGTATTTT. Translation: CASSKAQPGGQYF.

V and J are TRBV30 and TRBJ1-2, with TRBD1 identical over 10 bases. With V trimmed by 2 bases and J by 9 bases, 12 bases remained unmatched. Germline-derived CDR1 and CDR2 are GTSNPN and SVGIG (reference sequence). The CDR3 has 15 residues. The CDR3 bases are TGTGCCTGGAGTAACTCTGGGGGGACAGGGGCGCGCTACACCTTC. Its protein is CAWSNSGGTGARYTF.

In DNA form, the CDR3 reads TGTGCCAGCAGCCAAGTCGGGTACGAGCAGTACTTC. Protein sequence: CASSQVGYEQYF. The chain carries TRBV3-1 (or the pseudogene TRBV3-2) and TRBJ2-7; D call uncertain. With 1 base removed from V and 4 bases from J, the gap between germline ends came to 5 bases. The CDR3 is made up of 12 amino acids. CDR1 and CDR2 from the germline V gene are LGHDT and YNNKEL (reference sequence).

A note on this clone: This likely comes from a read error, as the CDR3 has no conserved phenylalanine or tryptophan at its end. The limits of the CDR3 on the DNA are not certain, so only TCRdb's listed CDR3 is given. The chain uses TRBV28 and TRBJ2-3; TRBD1, the D gene given by the table, was not confirmed from the DNA. The length of the CDR3 is 13 amino acids, counting both ends. CDR1 and CDR2 (germline): MDHEN, SYDVKM. This chain's CDR3 is CASSPDRLRDSGE.

The chain is built from TRBV5-1 and TRBJ2-5; 9 nucleotides line up with TRBD1. J gave up 5 bases and V 0 bases, and 5 bases lay outside the gene matches. The length of the CDR3 is 15 residues. Germline V gene data show CDR1 as SGHRS and CDR2 as YFSETQ. The CDR3 protein is CASSLDRGRWETQYF. For the CDR3, the DNA is TGCGCCAGCAGCTTGGACAGGGGGCGTTGGGAGACCCAGTACTTC.

V is TRBV28 and J is TRBJ1-5, with unresolved D. Germline CDR1 and CDR2: MDHEN and SYDVKM. The CDR3 contains 12 residues. V lost 4 bases to trimming and J lost 10 bases, with 11 bases between them. The CDR3, as DNA: TGTGCCAGCAGTTCCCCCTATCCACCCCAGCATTTT. It yields the protein CASSSPYPPQHF.

The rearrangement joins TRBV7-2 to TRBJ1-2, with a tentative D call TRBD1 (5 bases). V lost 5 bases to trimming and J lost 8 bases, with 27 bases between them. Germline CDR1 reads SGHTA; CDR2 reads FQGNSA. There are 17 residues in the CDR3. Written as DNA, the CDR3 is TGTGCCAGCAGCCCAAGGGGTCGGAACCTTATTTCAGGCGGCTACACCTTC. Protein sequence: CASSPRGRNLISGGYTF.

This clone was found a few times. The rearrangement uses TRBV6-6 and TRBJ2-3; tentatively, D is TRBD2 (6 bases). This CDR3 comprises 14 residues. V gave up 8 bases and J gave up 0 bases, with 12 bases separating them. From germline, CDR1 is MNHNY and CDR2 SVGAGI (reference sequence). The CDR3 sequence: CASQEGGSTDTQYF. The CDR3 coding sequence is TGTGCCAGCCAGGAGGGAGGCAGCACAGATACGCAGTATTTT.